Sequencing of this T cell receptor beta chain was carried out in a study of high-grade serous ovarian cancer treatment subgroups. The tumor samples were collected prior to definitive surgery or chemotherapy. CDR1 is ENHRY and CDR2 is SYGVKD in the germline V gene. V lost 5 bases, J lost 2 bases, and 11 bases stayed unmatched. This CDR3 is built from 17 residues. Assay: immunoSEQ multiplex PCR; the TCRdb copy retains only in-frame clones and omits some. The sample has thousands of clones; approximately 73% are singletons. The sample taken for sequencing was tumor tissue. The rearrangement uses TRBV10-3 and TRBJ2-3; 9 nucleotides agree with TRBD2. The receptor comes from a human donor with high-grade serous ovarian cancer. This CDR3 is CAISPSGGPLITDTQYF. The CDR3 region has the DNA TGTGCCATCAGTCCCAGCGGGGGGCCCCTAATCACAGATACGCAGTATTTT.